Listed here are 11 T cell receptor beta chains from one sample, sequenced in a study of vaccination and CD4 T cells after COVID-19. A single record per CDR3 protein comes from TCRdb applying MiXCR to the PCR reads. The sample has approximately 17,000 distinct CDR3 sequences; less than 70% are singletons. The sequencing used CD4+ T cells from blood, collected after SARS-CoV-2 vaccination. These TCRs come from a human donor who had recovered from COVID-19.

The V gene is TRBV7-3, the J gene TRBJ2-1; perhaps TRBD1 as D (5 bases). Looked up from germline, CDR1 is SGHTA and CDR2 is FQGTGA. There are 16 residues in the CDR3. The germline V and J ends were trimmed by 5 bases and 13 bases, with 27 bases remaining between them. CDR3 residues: CASSPGSGQGRSLQFF. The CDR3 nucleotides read TGTGCCAGCAGCCCAGGAAGTGGGCAGGGTAGGTCCCTACAGTTCTTC.

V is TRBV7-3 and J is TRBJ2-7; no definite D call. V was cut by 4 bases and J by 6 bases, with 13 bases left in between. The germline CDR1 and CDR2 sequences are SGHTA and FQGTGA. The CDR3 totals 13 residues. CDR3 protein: CASSSSFKGEQYF. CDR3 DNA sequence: TGTGCCAGCAGCTCCTCCTTCAAGGGCGAGCAGTACTTC.

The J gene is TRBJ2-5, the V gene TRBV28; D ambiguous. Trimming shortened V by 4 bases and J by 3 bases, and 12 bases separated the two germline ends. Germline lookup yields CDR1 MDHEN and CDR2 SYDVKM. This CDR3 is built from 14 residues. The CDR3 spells CASSSETPEETQYF. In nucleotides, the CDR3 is TGTGCCAGCAGTTCCGAAACCCCAGAAGAGACCCAGTACTTC.

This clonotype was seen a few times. For the CDR3, the DNA is TGTGCCAGCAGCTCAGCGGGAATGGCAGATACGCAGTATTTT. Translating gives CASSSAGMADTQYF. The chain recombines TRBV7-3 with TRBJ2-3, with 7 bases aligning to TRBD2. Germline V gives CDR1 SGHTA, CDR2 FQGTGA. The J segment lost 4 bases and the V segment lost 4 bases, leaving 5 bases of the junction unmatched. The CDR3 is made up of 14 amino acids. The entire variable domain, with the rest obtained from reference TRBV7-3 and TRBJ2-3, is as follows: GAGVSQTPSNKVTEKGKYVELRCDPISGHTALYWYRQSLGQGPEFLIYFQGTGAADDSGLPNDRFFAVRPEGSVSTLKIQRTERGDSAVYLCASSSAGMADTQYFGPGTRLTVL.

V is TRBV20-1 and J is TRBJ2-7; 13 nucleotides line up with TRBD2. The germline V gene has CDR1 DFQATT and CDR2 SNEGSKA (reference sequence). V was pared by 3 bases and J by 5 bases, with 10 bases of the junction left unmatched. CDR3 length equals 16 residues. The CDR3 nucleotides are TGCAGTGCTAGTAGCAGGACTAGCGGGAGTCTGAACGAGCAGTACTTC. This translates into CSASSRTSGSLNEQYF.

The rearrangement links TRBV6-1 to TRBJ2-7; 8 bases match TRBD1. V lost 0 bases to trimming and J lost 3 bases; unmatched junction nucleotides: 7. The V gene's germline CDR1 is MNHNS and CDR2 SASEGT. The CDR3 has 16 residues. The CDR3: CASSEALTGGFYEQYF. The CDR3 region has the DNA TGTGCCAGCAGTGAAGCCTTAACAGGGGGATTCTACGAGCAGTACTTC.

The CDR3 loop reads CASSSAATGGTKNIQYF. The CDR3 region has the DNA TGTGCCAGCAGCTCCGCGGCGACAGGGGGCACAAAAAACATTCAGTACTTC. The V gene is TRBV11-1, the J gene TRBJ2-4; 10 bases are a match to TRBD1. CDR1 and CDR2 (germline): SGHAT, FQDESV (reference sequence). Trimming took 4 bases from V and 4 from J; bases not matched to a gene: 10. The CDR3 runs 17 residues.

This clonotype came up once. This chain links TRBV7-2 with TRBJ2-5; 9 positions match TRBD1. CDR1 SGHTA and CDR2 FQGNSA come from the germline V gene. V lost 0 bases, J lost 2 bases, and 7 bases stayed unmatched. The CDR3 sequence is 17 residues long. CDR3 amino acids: CASSLAKGTGLQETQYF. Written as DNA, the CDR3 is TGTGCCAGCAGCTTAGCGAAAGGGACAGGGCTACAAGAGACCCAGTACTTC.

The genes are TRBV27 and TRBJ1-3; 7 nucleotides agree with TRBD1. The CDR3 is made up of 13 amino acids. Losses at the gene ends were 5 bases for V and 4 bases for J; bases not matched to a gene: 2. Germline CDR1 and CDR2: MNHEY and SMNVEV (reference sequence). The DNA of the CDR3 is TGTGCCAGCAGTCGGGACAGCGGAAACACCATATATTTT. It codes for CASSRDSGNTIYF.

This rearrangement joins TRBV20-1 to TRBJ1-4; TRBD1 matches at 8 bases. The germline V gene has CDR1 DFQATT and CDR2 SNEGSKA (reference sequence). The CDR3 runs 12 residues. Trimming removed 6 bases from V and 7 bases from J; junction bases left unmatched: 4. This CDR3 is CSARGQGEKLFF. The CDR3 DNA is TGCAGTGCCAGGGGGCAGGGTGAAAAACTGTTTTTT.

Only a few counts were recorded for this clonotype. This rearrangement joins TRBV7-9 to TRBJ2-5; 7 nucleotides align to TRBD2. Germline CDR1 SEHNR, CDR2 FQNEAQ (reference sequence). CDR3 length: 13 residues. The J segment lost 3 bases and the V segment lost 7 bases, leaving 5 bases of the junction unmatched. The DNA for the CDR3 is TGTGCCAGCAACAGCGGGGTAAAAGAGACCCAGTACTTC. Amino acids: CASNSGVKETQYF.